These 29 T cell receptor beta chains originate from one sample sequenced in a study of metastatic and nonmetastatic thyroid tumors. TCRdb used MiXCR to call clones anew from the PCR reads. This repertoire shows about 93,000 clones, roughly 13% found once; its top ten account for approximately 10%. All patients were untreated before thyroid surgery. The sample was blood. These receptors came from a female donor with papillary thyroid cancer or a benign thyroid nodule (not recorded which). Some clones in this sample may be carry-over from other donors' samples.

This clone occurred a few times. The J gene is TRBJ1-5, the V gene TRBV7-2; no definite D call. The CDR3 consists of 13 residues. V was pared by 4 bases and J by 4 bases, with 8 bases between. CDR1 and CDR2 (germline): SGHTA, FQGNSA. DNA of the CDR3: TGTGCCAGCAGCTCACCGACTAATCAGCCCCAGCATTTT. Encoded protein: CASSSPTNQPQHF.

In its sample, this clone is medium-sized. The gene calls are TRBV20-1 and TRBJ1-6, with TRBD1 identical over 8 bases. The length of the CDR3 is 17 residues. Germline loops: CDR1 DFQATT, CDR2 SNEGSKA (reference sequence). The ends lost 0 bases at V and 10 bases at J; junction bases unmatched: 14. CDR3 in DNA: TGCAGTGCTAGAGATTTGTTATCTGGACAGGGACAATCACCCCTCCACTTT. Protein sequence: CSARDLLSGQGQSPLHF.

This clone has ten or more counts. The genes are TRBV7-8 and TRBJ2-1; D ambiguous. The V gene's germline CDR1 is SGHVS and CDR2 FQNEAQ. The CDR3 has 19 residues. V lost 2 bases, J lost 1 base, and 21 bases lay in between. The DNA of the CDR3 is TGTGCCAGCAGCTTATGGCTTCTTATTCTCGCGGATTCCTACAATGAGCAGTTCTTC. Translated, it gives CASSLWLLILADSYNEQFF.

In this sample, this clone turned up many times. This chain joins TRBV19 and TRBJ1-3, with D possibly matching TRBD1 (6 bases). This CDR3 comprises 16 residues. V was clipped by 5 bases and J by 2 bases, with 16 bases between them. Germline V gene sequence: CDR1 LNHDA, CDR2 SQIVND (reference sequence). This chain's CDR3 is CASSPEGVVAGNTIYF. CDR3 bases: TGTGCCAGTAGTCCAGAGGGGGTAGTGGCTGGAAACACCATATATTTT.

This clone was detected many times. The rearrangement uses TRBV9 and TRBJ2-1; 10 nucleotides agree with TRBD2. CDR1 and CDR2 (germline): SGDLS, YYNGEE. The J segment lost 7 bases and the V segment lost 3 bases, leaving 7 bases of the junction unmatched. The CDR3 extends over 15 amino acids. The DNA of the CDR3 is TGTGCCAGCAGCGCGCGGACTAGCGGAGCTAATGAGCAGTTCTTC. The encoded protein is CASSARTSGANEQFF.

This clone was counted ten times or more. The chain recombines TRBV5-4 with TRBJ2-2, with a weak D call TRBD1 (6 bases). V gave up 1 base and J gave up 6 bases, with 10 bases separating them. The CDR3 sequence is 14 residues long. Per germline, CDR1 SGHNT and CDR2 YYREEE (reference sequence). The CDR3 DNA sequence: TGTGCCAGCAGCTTGACAGGGTCCGCCGGGGAGCTGTTTTTT. Its protein is CASSLTGSAGELFF.

This clone was recorded many times. This chain links TRBV4-3 with TRBJ2-3, with D perhaps matching TRBD2 (6 bases). This CDR3 has 16 residues. CDR1 and CDR2 from the germline V gene are LGHNA and YSLEER. V shed 0 bases and J shed 0 bases, with 10 bases lying between them. Written as DNA, the CDR3 is TGCGCCAGCAGCCAAGATGGCGGGATTAGCACAGATACGCAGTATTTT. Its translation: CASSQDGGISTDTQYF.

As concerns this clone: A much larger clone lies a single base off, so this may be a read error. This chain uses TRBV5-4 with TRBJ2-1; D remains unclear. Germline V lookup: CDR1 SGHNT, CDR2 YYREEE (reference sequence). This CDR3 spans 12 amino acids. Deletions cut 6 bases from V and 7 bases from J, with 11 bases between. The CDR3 is CASILVGNEQFF. CDR3 DNA: TGTGCCAGCATCCTAGTTGGGAATGAGCAGTTCTTC.

This clone came up once. The chain uses TRBV20-1 and TRBJ2-1; 14 positions match TRBD2. The CDR3 spans 18 residues. The J segment lost 8 bases and the V segment lost 4 bases, leaving 16 bases of the junction unmatched. The V gene's germline CDR1 is DFQATT and CDR2 SNEGSKA (reference sequence). CDR3 in DNA: TGCAGTGCTAACTATAGTCCCGGGACTAGCGGGAGCGGCGATGAGCAGTTCTTC. Translation gives CSANYSPGTSGSGDEQFF.

There are a few counts of this clone. A much larger clone is a single base away; this may be a read error. Other DNA sequences in the same sample also yield this CDR3. The V gene is TRBV10-2, the J gene TRBJ2-3, with D perhaps given as TRBD1 or TRBD2 (6 bases each). The CDR3 spans 16 residues. The germline gives CDR1 WSHSY, CDR2 SAAADI. V lost 5 bases and J lost 8, with 23 bases in between. This CDR3 reads CASSPGGAAGGSTQYF. In nucleotides, the CDR3 is TGCGCCAGCAGTCCAGGCGGGGCTGCCGGGGGCTCTACGCAGTATTTT.

This clone was seen many times. The chain has TRBV14 and TRBJ1-5; D is perhaps TRBD1 (5 bases). With 0 bases removed from V and 9 bases from J, the gap between germline ends came to 15 bases. This CDR3 is built from 15 residues. Germline CDR1 is SGHDN and CDR2 is FVKESK. The CDR3 sequence: CASSQDGRGSTPQHF. DNA of the CDR3: TGTGCCAGCAGCCAAGATGGGCGGGGGTCTACGCCCCAGCATTTT.

The rearrangement uses TRBV12-3 or TRBV12-4 and TRBJ2-7; D may be TRBD1 (6 bases). The CDR3 runs to 14 residues. CDR3 coding DNA: TGTGCCAGCAGTGTCCCGGGACAAGCGTACGATCAGTACGTC. This translates into CASSVPGQAYDQYV.

Comments on this clone: It may be a read error: a sequence one base away is much more abundant. This sample also contains other DNA sequences that code for the same CDR3. This rearrangement joins TRBV29-1 to TRBJ2-2, with a tentative D call TRBD2 (6 bases). V was pared by 6 bases and J by 2 bases, with 13 bases between. CDR3 length: 14 residues. The germline V gene encodes CDR1 SQVTM and CDR2 ANQGSEA. CDR3 residues: CSVVSGSNTGELFF. Here the CDR3 DNA reads TGCAGCGTCGTTAGCGGCAGTAACACCGGGGAGCTGTTTTTT.

This clone occurred many times. The chain recombines TRBV3-1 with TRBJ2-7, with D maybe TRBD1 (5 bases). The V gene's germline CDR1 is LGHDT and CDR2 YNNKEL (reference sequence). V lost 4 bases, J lost 5 bases, and 12 bases lay in between. The CDR3 has 13 amino acids. For the CDR3, the DNA is TGTGCCAGCAGCCCTGGGGCAGTAGACGAGCAGTACTTC. Its protein is CASSPGAVDEQYF.

This clone appeared many times. The chain employs TRBV28 and TRBJ1-5; possible D gene TRBD1, 6 bases. Germline loops: CDR1 MDHEN, CDR2 SYDVKM. This CDR3 has 12 residues. V was shortened by 6 bases and J by 11 bases, with 14 bases between the two germline ends. This CDR3 reads CASSRGAIAQHF. CDR3 nucleotide sequence: TGTGCCAGCAGCCGGGGGGCAATCGCCCAGCATTTT.

The V and J genes are TRBV20-1 and TRBJ2-7; possible D gene TRBD1, 6 bases. Trimming removed 3 bases from V and 3 bases from J, with 12 bases in between. This CDR3 contains 13 residues. The germline CDR1 and CDR2 sequences are DFQATT and SNEGSKA (reference sequence). CDR3: CSASFGRGYEQYF. In nucleotides, the CDR3 is TGCAGTGCTAGTTTTGGCAGGGGCTACGAGCAGTACTTC.

The J gene is TRBJ2-7, the V gene TRBV6-1; 8 bases line up with TRBD2. V was pared by 8 bases and J by 3 bases, with 6 bases of the junction left unmatched. CDR3 length equals 13 residues. Germline CDR1 is MNHNS and CDR2 is SASEGT. For the CDR3, the DNA is TGTGCCAGCCAACCTACTAGCGGCTACGAGCAGTACTTC. As protein: CASQPTSGYEQYF.

This clone has ten or more counts. The genes are TRBV2 and TRBJ1-2, with D unclear. This CDR3 is 14 amino acids long. Deletions cut 1 base from V and 8 bases from J, with 14 bases between. Germline lookup yields CDR1 SNHLY and CDR2 FYNNEI. CDR3 sequence: CASSEVWVSGGYTF. For the CDR3, the DNA is TGTGCCAGCAGTGAAGTTTGGGTTTCGGGCGGCTACACCTTC.

Many counts were recorded for this clone. CDR3 coding DNA: TGCGCCAGCAGCTTGGTACTAGCGAACACAGATACGCAGTATTTT. It encodes CASSLVLANTDTQYF. This chain links TRBV5-1 with TRBJ2-3, with 7 nucleotides matching TRBD2. The CDR3 runs 15 residues. The junction had 3 bases not matched to a gene; V was cut back by 0 bases and J by 2 bases. In germline, CDR1 is SGHRS, CDR2 YFSETQ.

This clone was found many times. The rearrangement uses TRBV9 and TRBJ2-3, with D perhaps matching TRBD1 (6 bases). This CDR3 comprises 13 residues. V was pared by 2 bases and J by 12 bases, with 16 bases between. CDR1 is SGDLS, CDR2 YYNGEE, per germline. Here the CDR3 DNA reads TGTGCCAGCAGCGTGGGGGCGACTCAACCTCAGTATTTT. It encodes CASSVGATQPQYF. Looking up the rest from reference TRBV9 and TRBJ2-3 gives the full variable domain: DSGVTQTPKHLITATGQRVTLRCSPRSGDLSVYWYQQSLDQGLQFLIQYYNGEERAKGNILERFSAQQFPDLHSELNLSSLELGDSALYFCASSVGATQPQYFGPGTRLTVL.

This clone was seen only a few times. The chain combines TRBV2 with TRBJ2-5; no clear D. CDR3 size: 12 residues. The germline CDR1 and CDR2 sequences are SNHLY and FYNNEI. With 4 bases removed from V and 3 bases from J, the gap between germline ends came to 6 bases. DNA for the CDR3: TGTGCCAGCAGTGCGGTGGAAGAGACCCAGTACTTC. Encoded protein: CASSAVEETQYF.

This clone has ten or more counts. The rearrangement joins TRBV6-1 to TRBJ2-7, with TRBD2 matching 7 bases. CDR1 is MNHNS, CDR2 SASEGT, per germline. This CDR3 is 13 amino acids long. V gave up 5 bases and J gave up 6 bases; unmatched junction bases: 7. The CDR3 sequence is CASSSRDYSEQYF. In nucleotides, the CDR3 is TGTGCCAGCAGTAGCCGGGACTATTCCGAGCAGTACTTC.

In this sample, this clone turned up a few times. The chain combines TRBV6-1 with TRBJ2-5; perhaps TRBD1 as D (6 bases). Trimming left V 6 bases short and J 0 bases short, with 11 bases between. The germline V gene has CDR1 MNHNS and CDR2 SASEGT. This CDR3 is 14 amino acids long. The CDR3 reads CASSRTANQETQYF. The DNA for the CDR3 is TGTGCCAGCAGCAGGACAGCGAACCAAGAGACCCAGTACTTC.

This clone was recorded at least ten times. The chain employs TRBV24-1 and TRBJ2-1, with 7 bases matching TRBD2. V lost 7 bases, J lost 2 bases, and 7 bases stayed unmatched. This CDR3 contains 15 residues. The germline gives CDR1 KGHDR, CDR2 SFDVKD. CDR3 DNA: TGTGCCACCAGGTCGAGCGGGAACCCCTACAATGAGCAGTTCTTC. Translated, it gives CATRSSGNPYNEQFF.

This clone was seen more than once but under ten times. The chain uses TRBV4-3 and TRBJ2-1; 8 positions match TRBD2. Unmatched junction bases numbered 8, after V lost 0 bases and J lost 4 bases. The CDR3 contains 17 residues. The germline V gene encodes CDR1 LGHNA and CDR2 YSLEER. CDR3 in DNA: TGCGCCAGCAGCCAAGATTTTCCTAGCGGGCAATACAATGAGCAGTTCTTC. Protein sequence: CASSQDFPSGQYNEQFF.

This clone appeared many times. At one of its ends the junction is not consistent with the germline gene, which may arise from a read error. V usage is TRBV30 and J usage is TRBJ2-7; the match to TRBD1 covers 8 bases. There are 13 residues in the CDR3. CDR1 is GTSNPN and CDR2 is SVGIG in the germline V gene (reference sequence). The CDR3 here is CAWSAGGPYEQYF. In DNA form, the CDR3 reads TGTGCTTGGAGCGCAGGGGGCCCCTACGAGCAGTACTTC. Full variable domain (remainder filled in from reference TRBV30 and TRBJ2-7): SQTIHQWPATLVQPVGSPLSLECTVEGTSNPNLYWYRQAAGRGLQLLFYSVGIGQISSEVPQNLSASRPQDRQFILSSKKLLLSDSGFYLCAWSAGGPYEQYFGPGTRLTVT.

This clone was observed many times. V is TRBV7-2 and J is TRBJ1-5; D unclear. This CDR3 comprises 13 residues. V was clipped by 1 base and J by 6 bases, with 7 bases between them. The germline V gene encodes CDR1 SGHTA and CDR2 FQGNSA. The CDR3 region has the DNA TGTGCCAGCAGCTTAGAGTTTACTCAGCCCCAGCATTTT. This translates into CASSLEFTQPQHF.

Many counts were recorded for this clone. CDR3 in DNA: TGTGCCACCAGTGACCCCGGGGGTGGCTACACCTTC. Protein sequence: CATSDPGGGYTF. The gene calls are TRBV24-1 and TRBJ1-2, with D perhaps matching TRBD1 (5 bases). V dropped 4 bases and J dropped 7 bases, with 9 bases sitting between them. CDR1 and CDR2 (germline): KGHDR, SFDVKD. The CDR3 is 12 residues long.

This clone appeared many times. This chain links TRBV19 with TRBJ2-3; 10 positions agree with TRBD2. Germline lookup yields CDR1 LNHDA and CDR2 SQIVND (reference sequence). V was pared by 3 bases and J by 2 bases, with 8 bases of the junction left unmatched. The CDR3 is 17 amino acids. This chain's CDR3 is CASSMGLAGAVTDTQYF. The CDR3 region has the DNA TGTGCCAGTAGTATGGGGCTAGCGGGAGCGGTCACAGATACGCAGTATTTT.